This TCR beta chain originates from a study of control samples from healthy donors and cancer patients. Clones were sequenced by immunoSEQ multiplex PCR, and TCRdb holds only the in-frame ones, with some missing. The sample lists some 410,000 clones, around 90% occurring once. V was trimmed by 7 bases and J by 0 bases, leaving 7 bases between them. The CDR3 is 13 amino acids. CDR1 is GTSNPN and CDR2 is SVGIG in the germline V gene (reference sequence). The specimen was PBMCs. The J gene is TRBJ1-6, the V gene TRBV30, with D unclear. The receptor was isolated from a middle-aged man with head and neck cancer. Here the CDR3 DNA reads TGTGCCTTCGGGAACTCCTATAATTCACCCCTCCACTTT. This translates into CAFGNSYNSPLHF.